The rows below give T cell receptor beta chains drawn from one sample of a study of blood T cell repertoires in COVID-19. Here immunoSEQ multiplex PCR was the method, and the copy in TCRdb shows in-frame clones only, minus some. The repertoire has about 200,000 clones, around 84% of them found once; the top ten carry around 3.1%. The sample taken for sequencing was peripheral blood. These receptors all stem from a man in his 60s with acute or convalescent COVID-19. CDR3s include the opening cysteine and the closing phenylalanine or tryptophan. Fields, in order: D gene, J gene, V gene, clone size, CDR3 protein, CDR3 DNA. A D gene is named only where the DNA matches it firmly. Size values are once, few and many counts, or a class for expanded clones, and some rows have none.

>.|TRBJ2-3|TRBV6-5|.
CASTGGVTGTDTQYF
TGTGCCAGCACGGGGGGCGTAACGGGCACAGATACGCAGTATTTT
>.|TRBJ1-6|TRBV28|.
CASSFRDGRSSPLHF
TGTGCCAGCAGTTTTCGGGACGGGAGGTCTTCACCCCTCCACTTT
>TRBD2|TRBJ2-1|TRBV3-1/TRBV3-2|.
CASSRIAGDEQFF
TGTGCCAGCAGCCGAATAGCGGGGGATGAGCAGTTCTTC
>.|TRBJ2-3|TRBV5-6|.
CASSLSGGGDTDTQYF
TGTGCCAGCAGCTTATCGGGGGGCGGGGACACAGATACGCAGTATTTT
>.|TRBJ2-3|TRBV7-9|.
CASSLGAAVRGTQYF
TGTGCCAGCAGCTTAGGGGCCGCGGTTCGGGGTACGCAGTATTTT
>TRBD2|TRBJ2-3|TRBV6-5|.
CASSSLTSGTNTQYF
TGTGCCAGCAGTTCGCTGACTAGCGGCACCAATACGCAGTATTTT
>TRBD1|TRBJ1-1|TRBV28|.
CASSESTGSGEAFF
TGTGCCAGCAGTGAATCGACAGGGTCAGGTGAAGCTTTCTTT
>TRBD1|TRBJ2-1|TRBV4-2|.
CASSQPGTGDNEQFF
TGTGCCAGCAGCCAACCTGGGACAGGGGACAATGAGCAGTTCTTC
>.|TRBJ1-1|TRBV19|.
CASSMGGPAEAFF
TGTGCCAGTAGTATGGGGGGGCCGGCTGAAGCTTTCTTT
>.|TRBJ2-7|TRBV14|.
CASSQGPTREQYF
TGTGCCAGCAGCCAAGGTCCAACTCGGGAGCAGTACTTC
>.|TRBJ1-3|TRBV5-1|.
CASSLDVAAVAGNTIYF
TGCGCCAGCAGCTTGGACGTGGCCGCAGTCGCTGGAAACACCATATATTTT
>TRBD1|TRBJ1-1|TRBV4-2|.
CASSQVGTGPEAFF
TGTGCCAGCAGCCAAGTGGGGACAGGCCCCGAAGCTTTCTTT
>.|TRBJ2-7|TRBV7-8|few
CASSPGGSEQYF
TGTGCCAGCAGCCCAGGGGGGTCCGAGCAGTACTTC
>.|TRBJ1-2|TRBV3-1/TRBV3-2|.
CASSQVWREANYGYTF
TGTGCCAGCAGCCAAGTTTGGAGGGAAGCCAACTATGGCTACACCTTC
>.|TRBJ2-7|TRBV27|.
CASSPRDPRDEQYF
TGTGCCAGCAGTCCCCGAGACCCCAGGGACGAGCAGTACTTC
>.|TRBJ1-4|TRBV19|few
CASSRGPIELLNEKLFF
TGTGCCAGTAGCAGAGGGCCGATAGAGTTACTTAATGAAAAACTGTTTTTT
>TRBD1|TRBJ1-1|TRBV4-3|.
CASRKSGGVWNTEAFF
TGCGCCAGCAGGAAATCAGGGGGCGTCTGGAACACTGAAGCTTTCTTT
>TRBD1|TRBJ2-7|TRBV9|.
CASSPNNRGLYEQYF
TGTGCCAGCAGCCCAAACAACAGGGGCCTTTACGAGCAGTACTTC
>TRBD1|TRBJ1-4|TRBV19|.
CASSIGGGQGREKLFF
TGTGCCAGTAGTATCGGAGGGGGACAGGGGCGGGAAAAACTGTTTTTT
>.|TRBJ1-1|TRBV11-3|.
CASSLEGDTEAFF
TGTGCCAGCAGCTTAGAAGGGGACACTGAAGCTTTCTTT
>.|TRBJ2-5|TRBV11-3|.
CASSLAAGPQETQYF
TGTGCCAGCAGCTTAGCCGCGGGACCCCAAGAGACCCAGTACTTC
>TRBD1|TRBJ2-3|TRBV5-6|.
CASRTGPRPEGQYF
TGTGCCAGCAGGACAGGGCCTCGTCCAGAAGGGCAGTATTTT
>TRBD2|TRBJ2-3|TRBV18|.
CASSPELTAGVDTQYF
TGTGCCAGCTCACCGGAACTCACAGCGGGGGTAGATACGCAGTATTTT
>.|TRBJ1-4|TRBV28|.
CASSPGPDLGLFF
TGTGCCAGCAGTCCGGGTCCGGATCTGGGACTGTTTTTT
>.|TRBJ1-2|TRBV5-1|.
CASSLAVGGAGRGYTF
TGCGCCAGCAGCTTGGCCGTCGGTGGGGCAGGCCGCGGCTACACCTTC
>TRBD1|TRBJ2-2|TRBV18|.
CASSRSDRLNTGELFF
TGTGCCAGCTCACGCTCGGACAGGCTTAACACCGGGGAGCTGTTTTTT
>.|TRBJ2-3|TRBV19|.
CASAALSGDWDTQYF
TGTGCCAGTGCCGCCTTATCAGGGGATTGGGATACGCAGTATTTT
>TRBD2|TRBJ2-3|TRBV6-2/TRBV6-3|.
CASSYTTAGEVLFDTQYF
TGTGCCAGCAGTTACACCACGGCGGGGGAGGTCCTCTTCGATACGCAGTATTTT
>.|TRBJ1-4|TRBV28|.
CASNSGVPEKLFF
TGTGCCAGCAACTCGGGGGTCCCTGAAAAACTGTTTTTT
>.|TRBJ2-6|TRBV28|.
CASSIRVSAPGANVLTF
TGTGCCAGCAGTATCAGGGTCAGCGCCCCTGGGGCCAACGTCCTGACTTTC
>TRBD2|TRBJ2-5|TRBV2|.
CASTRAGGPQETQYF
TGTGCCAGCACCAGAGCGGGGGGGCCTCAAGAGACCCAGTACTTC
>TRBD1|TRBJ1-6|TRBV7-2|.
CASSLGSGQGNSPLHF
TGTGCCAGCAGCTTAGGCTCGGGACAGGGGAATTCACCCCTCCACTTT
>.|TRBJ1-2|TRBV6-5|.
CASRKGGRDNYGYTF
TGTGCCAGCAGGAAAGGGGGGAGGGATAACTATGGCTACACCTTC
>.|TRBJ2-1|TRBV18|.
CASSPQQGYNEQFF
TGTGCCAGCTCACCTCAACAGGGATACAATGAGCAGTTCTTC
>.|TRBJ2-2|TRBV7-9|.
CASSLSGNTGELFF
TGTGCCAGCAGCTTATCGGGGAACACCGGGGAGCTGTTTTTT
>.|TRBJ1-1|TRBV2|.
CASSVKDSAFF
TGTGCCAGCAGTGTAAAAGACTCCGCTTTCTTT
>.|TRBJ2-7|TRBV3-1/TRBV3-2|.
CASSQEKTGPLEQYF
TGTGCCAGCAGCCAAGAGAAGACTGGCCCCCTCGAGCAGTACTTC
>.|TRBJ2-2|TRBV7-6|.
CASSLAAGRTGELFF
TGTGCCAGCAGCTTAGCGGCAGGGCGCACCGGGGAGCTGTTTTTT
>.|TRBJ1-1|TRBV15|.
CATSRPGIRESEAFF
TGTGCCACCAGCAGGCCAGGGATAAGAGAAAGTGAAGCTTTCTTT
>TRBD2|TRBJ2-3|TRBV6-4|.
CASSGSGGTDTQYF
TGTGCCAGCAGTGGTAGCGGGGGCACAGATACGCAGTATTTT
>.|TRBJ2-1|TRBV28|once
CASSSPSSRGDNEQFF
TGTGCCAGCAGCTCCCCGAGTAGCAGGGGCGACAATGAGCAGTTCTTC
>.|TRBJ1-6|TRBV6-5|.
CASITSREYNSPLHF
TGTGCCAGCATAACTTCCCGGGAGTATAATTCACCCCTCCACTTT
>.|TRBJ1-6|TRBV28|.
CASSFLSMTGESSYNSPLHF
TGTGCCAGCAGTTTTCTATCAATGACGGGGGAAAGCTCCTATAATTCACCCCTCCACTTT
>TRBD1|TRBJ1-6|TRBV7-2|.
CASSARQGSPLHF
TGTGCCAGCAGCGCGCGACAGGGTTCACCCCTCCACTTT
>.|TRBJ1-1|TRBV6-1|few
CASSDPGGGRGTEAFF
TGTGCCAGCAGTGACCCGGGAGGAGGCCGAGGGACTGAAGCTTTCTTT
>.|TRBJ2-2|TRBV19|.
CASSISRTGELFF
TGTGCCAGTAGTATTTCCCGGACCGGGGAGCTGTTTTTT
>TRBD1|TRBJ1-5|TRBV6-5|.
CASSPGQGPNQPQHF
TGTGCCAGCAGTCCCGGACAGGGCCCTAATCAGCCCCAGCATTTT
>TRBD2|TRBJ2-1|TRBV2|.
CASRAGGLQYNEQFF
TGTGCCAGCAGGGCGGGGGGGTTACAATACAATGAGCAGTTCTTC
>.|TRBJ2-7|TRBV7-2|.
CASSLRRAYEQYF
TGTGCCAGCAGCTTAAGAAGAGCCTACGAGCAGTACTTC
>TRBD1|TRBJ2-6|TRBV12-5|once
CASGLDAGTGALSGANVLTF
TGTGCTAGTGGTTTGGATGCCGGGACAGGGGCCCTCTCTGGGGCCAACGTCCTGACTTTC
>.|TRBJ2-3|TRBV5-1|.
CASRAGAADTQYF
TGCGCCAGCAGGGCGGGGGCGGCAGATACGCAGTATTTT
>.|TRBJ1-6|TRBV7-3|.
CASSPSRNSPLHF
TGTGCCAGCAGCCCCTCCCGTAATTCACCCCTCCACTTT
>.|TRBJ2-7|TRBV7-9|few
CASSLETGVREQYF
TGTGCCAGCAGCTTAGAAACGGGAGTGAGGGAGCAGTACTTC
>.|TRBJ2-1|TRBV14|once
CASSQDPTDNEQFF
TGTGCCAGCAGCCAAGACCCTACTGACAATGAGCAGTTCTTC
>.|TRBJ1-3|TRBV6-5|few
CASTTGRSSGNTIYF
TGTGCCAGCACTACGGGTCGGAGCTCTGGAAACACCATATATTTT
>.|TRBJ1-1|TRBV6-5|.
CASSYLTGNTEAFF
TGTGCCAGCAGTTACCTTACAGGGAACACTGAAGCTTTCTTT
>TRBD1|TRBJ2-7|TRBV19|.
CASSPRNGGKFDRGPAYEQYF
TGTGCCAGTAGTCCCCGAAATGGGGGCAAATTCGACAGGGGGCCGGCCTACGAGCAGTACTTC
>TRBD2|TRBJ2-5|TRBV7-2|.
CASSLVMWLAGDQETQYF
TGTGCCAGCAGCTTAGTTATGTGGCTAGCGGGGGATCAAGAGACCCAGTACTTC
>TRBD1|TRBJ1-6|TRBV19|few
CATGQGDGFSPLHF
TGTGCCACCGGACAGGGGGACGGATTTTCACCCCTCCACTTT
>.|TRBJ1-2|TRBV18|.
CASEPSGGYGYTF
TGTGCCAGTGAACCCTCGGGGGGCTATGGCTACACCTTC